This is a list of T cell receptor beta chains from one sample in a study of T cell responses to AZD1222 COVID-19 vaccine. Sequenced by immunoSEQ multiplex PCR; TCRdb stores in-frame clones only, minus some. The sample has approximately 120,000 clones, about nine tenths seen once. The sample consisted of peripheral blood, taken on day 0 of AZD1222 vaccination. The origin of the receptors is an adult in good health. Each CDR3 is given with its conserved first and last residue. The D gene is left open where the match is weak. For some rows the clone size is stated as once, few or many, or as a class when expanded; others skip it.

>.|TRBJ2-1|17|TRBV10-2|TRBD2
CASSEPWASGSYNEQFF
TGCGCCAGCAGTGAGCCCTGGGCTAGCGGGAGCTACAATGAGCAGTTCTTC
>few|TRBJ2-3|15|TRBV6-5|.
CASSNPGSVLDTQYF
TGTGCCAGCAGTAACCCCGGGTCAGTGTTAGATACGCAGTATTTT
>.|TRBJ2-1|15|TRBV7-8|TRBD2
CASMRRETGYNEQFF
TGTGCCAGCATGCGGCGGGAGACGGGGTACAATGAGCAGTTCTTC
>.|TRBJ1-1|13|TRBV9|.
CASSVEVTSEAFF
TGTGCCAGCAGCGTAGAGGTTACGAGTGAAGCTTTCTTT
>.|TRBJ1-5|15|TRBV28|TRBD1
CASSFSGGAGQPQHF
TGTGCCAGCAGTTTTTCAGGGGGCGCGGGTCAGCCCCAGCATTTT
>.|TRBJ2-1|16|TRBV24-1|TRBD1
CATSDRQGSSYNEQFF
TGTGCCACCAGTGATCGACAGGGGAGCTCCTACAATGAGCAGTTCTTC
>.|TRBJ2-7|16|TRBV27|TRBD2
CASSSSLGLAGYEQYF
TGTGCCAGCAGTTCCTCCCTTGGACTAGCGGGATACGAGCAGTACTTC
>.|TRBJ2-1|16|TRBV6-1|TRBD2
CASSGSRPASGGEQFF
TGTGCCAGCAGTGGGTCCCGGCCAGCTTCGGGAGGGGAGCAGTTCTTC
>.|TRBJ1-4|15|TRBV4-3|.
CASSQVGSGGEKLFF
TGCGCCAGCAGCCAAGTTGGATCCGGGGGCGAAAAACTGTTTTTT
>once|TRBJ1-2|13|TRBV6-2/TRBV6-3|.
CASSYDSNYGYTF
TGTGCCAGCAGTTACGACAGTAACTATGGCTACACCTTC
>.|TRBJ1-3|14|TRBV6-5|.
CASSNRGSGNTIYF
TGTGCCAGCAGTAATCGAGGGTCTGGAAACACCATATATTTT
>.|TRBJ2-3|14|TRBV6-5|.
CASRRGLGADTQYF
TGTGCCAGCAGGCGGGGTTTGGGGGCAGATACGCAGTATTTT
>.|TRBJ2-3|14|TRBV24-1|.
CATSWGDSTDTQYF
TGTGCCACCAGTTGGGGAGATAGCACAGATACGCAGTATTTT
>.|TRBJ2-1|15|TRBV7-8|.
CASSLLPSSYNEQFF
TGTGCCAGCAGCTTACTGCCGAGCTCCTACAATGAGCAGTTCTTC
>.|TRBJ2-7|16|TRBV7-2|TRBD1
CASSSPRTGVSYEQYF
TGTGCCAGCAGCTCACCCCGGACAGGTGTTTCCTACGAGCAGTACTTC
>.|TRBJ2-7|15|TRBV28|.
CASSLWQTSSYEQYF
TGTGCCAGCAGTTTATGGCAGACTAGCTCCTACGAGCAGTACTTC
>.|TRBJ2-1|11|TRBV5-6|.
CASSLGSEQFF
TGTGCCAGCAGCTTGGGCAGTGAGCAGTTCTTC
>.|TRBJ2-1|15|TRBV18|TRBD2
CASSPLAGSYNEQFF
TGTGCCAGCTCACCTCTAGCGGGATCCTACAATGAGCAGTTCTTC
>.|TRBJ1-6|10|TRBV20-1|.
CSARSEWVRF
TGCAGTGCTAGGAGTGAATGGGTTCGCTTT
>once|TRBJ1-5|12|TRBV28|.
CASLGGVQPQHF
TGTGCCAGCCTGGGAGGGGTACAGCCCCAGCATTTT
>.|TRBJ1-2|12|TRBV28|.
CASSLVGYGYTF
TGTGCCAGCAGTTTAGTCGGCTATGGCTACACCTTC
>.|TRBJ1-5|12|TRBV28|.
CASSFGLEPQHF
TGTGCCAGCAGTTTCGGGCTGGAGCCCCAGCATTTT
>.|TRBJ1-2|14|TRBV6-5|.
CASSQGTFNYGYTF
TGTGCCAGCAGCCAGGGGACCTTTAACTATGGCTACACCTTC
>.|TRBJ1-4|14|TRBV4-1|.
CASSQDKANEKLFF
TGCGCCAGCAGCCAAGATAAGGCTAATGAAAAACTGTTTTTT
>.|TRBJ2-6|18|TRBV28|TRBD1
CASRDTGTGNSGANVLTF
TGTGCCAGCAGAGACACCGGGACAGGGAACTCTGGGGCCAACGTCCTGACTTTC
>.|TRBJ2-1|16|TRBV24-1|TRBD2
CATSDTSGRAYNEQFF
TGTGCCACCAGTGATACTAGCGGGAGGGCCTACAATGAGCAGTTCTTC